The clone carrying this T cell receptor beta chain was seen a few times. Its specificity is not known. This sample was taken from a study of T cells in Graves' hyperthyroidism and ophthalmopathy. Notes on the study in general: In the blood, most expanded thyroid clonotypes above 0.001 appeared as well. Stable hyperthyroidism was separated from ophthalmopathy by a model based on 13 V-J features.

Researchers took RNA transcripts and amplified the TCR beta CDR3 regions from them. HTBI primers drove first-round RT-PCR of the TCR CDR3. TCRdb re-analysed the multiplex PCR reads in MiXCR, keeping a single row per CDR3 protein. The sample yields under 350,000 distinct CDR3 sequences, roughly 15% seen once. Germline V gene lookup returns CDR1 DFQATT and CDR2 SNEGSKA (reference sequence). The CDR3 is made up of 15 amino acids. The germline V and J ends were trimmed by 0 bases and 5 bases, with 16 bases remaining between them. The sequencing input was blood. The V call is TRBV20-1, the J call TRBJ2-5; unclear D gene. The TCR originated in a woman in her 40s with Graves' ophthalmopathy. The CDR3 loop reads CSARDWQPRWETQYF. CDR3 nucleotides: TGCAGTGCTAGAGATTGGCAGCCGAGGTGGGAGACCCAGTACTTC.